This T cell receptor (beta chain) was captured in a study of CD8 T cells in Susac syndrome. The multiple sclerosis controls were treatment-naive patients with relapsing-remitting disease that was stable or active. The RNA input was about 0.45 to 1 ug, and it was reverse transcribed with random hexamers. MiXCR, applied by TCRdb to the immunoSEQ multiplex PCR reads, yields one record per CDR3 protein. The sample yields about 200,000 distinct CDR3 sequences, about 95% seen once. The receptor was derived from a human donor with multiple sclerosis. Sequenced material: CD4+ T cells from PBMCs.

This chain's CDR3 is CASRASRGQGVSGANVLTF. CDR3 in DNA: TGTGCCAGCAGGGCGAGCCGGGGGCAAGGAGTATCTGGGGCCAACGTCCTGACTTTC. The J gene is TRBJ2-6, the V gene TRBV5-4; D tentatively reads TRBD1 or TRBD2 (6 bases each). V lost 5 bases and J lost 1, with 22 bases in between. There are 19 residues in the CDR3. The germline CDR1 and CDR2 sequences are SGHNT and YYREEE (reference sequence).